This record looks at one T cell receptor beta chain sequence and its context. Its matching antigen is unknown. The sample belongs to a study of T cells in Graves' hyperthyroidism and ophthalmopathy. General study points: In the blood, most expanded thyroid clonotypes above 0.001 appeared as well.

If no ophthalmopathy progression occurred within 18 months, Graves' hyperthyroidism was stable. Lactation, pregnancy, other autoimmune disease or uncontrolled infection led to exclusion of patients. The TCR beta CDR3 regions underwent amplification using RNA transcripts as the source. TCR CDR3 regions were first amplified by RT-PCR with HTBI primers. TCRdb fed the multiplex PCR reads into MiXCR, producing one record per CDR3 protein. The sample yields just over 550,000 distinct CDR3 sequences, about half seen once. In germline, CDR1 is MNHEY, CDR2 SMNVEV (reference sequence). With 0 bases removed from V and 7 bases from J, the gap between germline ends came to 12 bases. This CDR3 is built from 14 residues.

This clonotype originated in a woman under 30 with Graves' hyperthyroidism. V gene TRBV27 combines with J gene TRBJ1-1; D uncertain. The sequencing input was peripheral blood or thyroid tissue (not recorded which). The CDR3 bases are TGTGCCAGCAGTTTATCGGAACGGGTCCTTGAAGCTTTCTTT. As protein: CASSLSERVLEAFF.